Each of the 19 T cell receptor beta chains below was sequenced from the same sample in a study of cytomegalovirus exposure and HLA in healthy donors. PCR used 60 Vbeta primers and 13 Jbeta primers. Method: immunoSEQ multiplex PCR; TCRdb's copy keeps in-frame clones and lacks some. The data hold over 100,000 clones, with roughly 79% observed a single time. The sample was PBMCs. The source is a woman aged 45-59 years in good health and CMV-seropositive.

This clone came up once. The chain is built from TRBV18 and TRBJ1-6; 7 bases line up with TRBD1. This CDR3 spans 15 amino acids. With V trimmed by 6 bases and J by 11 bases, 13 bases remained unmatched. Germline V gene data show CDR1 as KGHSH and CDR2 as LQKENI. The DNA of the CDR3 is TGTGCCAGCTCCCTCCGGGACAGAGGAAAGGCACCCCTCCACTTT. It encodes CASSLRDRGKAPLHF.

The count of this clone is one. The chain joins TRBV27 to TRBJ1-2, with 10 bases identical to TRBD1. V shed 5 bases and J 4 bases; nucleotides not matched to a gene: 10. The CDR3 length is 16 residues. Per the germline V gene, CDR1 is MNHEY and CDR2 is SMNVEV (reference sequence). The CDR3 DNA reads TGTGCCAGCAGTGACAGGGGGCGCAACTCCGGCTATGGCTACACCTTC. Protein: CASSDRGRNSGYGYTF.

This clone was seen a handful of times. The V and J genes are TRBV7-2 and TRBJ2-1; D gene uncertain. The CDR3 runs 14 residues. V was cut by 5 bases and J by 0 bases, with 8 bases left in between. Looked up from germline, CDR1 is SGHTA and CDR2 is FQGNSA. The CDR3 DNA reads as TGTGCCAGCAGCCAACTAAGCTCCTACAATGAGCAGTTCTTC. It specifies CASSQLSSYNEQFF. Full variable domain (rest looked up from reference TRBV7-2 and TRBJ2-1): GAGVSQSPSNKVTEKGKDVELRCDPISGHTALYWYRQSLGQGLEFLIYFQGNSAPDKSGLPSDRFSAERTGGSVSTLTIQRTQQEDSAVYLCASSQLSSYNEQFFGPGTRLTVL.

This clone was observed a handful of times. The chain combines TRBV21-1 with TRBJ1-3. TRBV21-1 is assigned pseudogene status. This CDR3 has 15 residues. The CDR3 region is CASSPLGGAGNTIYF. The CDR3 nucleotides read TGTGCCAGCAGCCCCCTGGGAGGGGCTGGAAACACCATATATTTT.

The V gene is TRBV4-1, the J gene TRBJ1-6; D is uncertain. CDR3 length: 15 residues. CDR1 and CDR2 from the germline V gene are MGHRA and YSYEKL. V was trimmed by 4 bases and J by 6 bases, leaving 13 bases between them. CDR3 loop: CASSPAEAGNSPLHF. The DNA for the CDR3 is TGCGCCAGCAGCCCCGCCGAGGCCGGTAATTCACCCCTCCACTTT.

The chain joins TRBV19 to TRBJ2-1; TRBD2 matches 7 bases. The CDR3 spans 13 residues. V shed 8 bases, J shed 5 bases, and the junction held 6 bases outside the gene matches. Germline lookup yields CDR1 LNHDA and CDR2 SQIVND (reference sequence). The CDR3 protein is CASGGGIHNEQFF. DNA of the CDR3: TGTGCCAGTGGGGGGGGGATCCACAATGAGCAGTTCTTC.

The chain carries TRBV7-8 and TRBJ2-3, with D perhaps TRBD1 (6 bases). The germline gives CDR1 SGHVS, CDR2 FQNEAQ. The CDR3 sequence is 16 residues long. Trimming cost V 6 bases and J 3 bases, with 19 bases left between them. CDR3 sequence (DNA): TGTGCCAGCAGGGACCGGTTCGACAGGACGACAGATACGCAGTATTTT. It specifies CASRDRFDRTTDTQYF.

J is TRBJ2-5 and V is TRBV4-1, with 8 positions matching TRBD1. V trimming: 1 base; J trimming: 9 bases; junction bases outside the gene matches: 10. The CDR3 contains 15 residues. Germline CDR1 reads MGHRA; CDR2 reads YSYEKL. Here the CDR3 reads CASSQVQGVEWAQYF. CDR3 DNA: TGCGCCAGCAGCCAAGTACAGGGGGTGGAATGGGCCCAGTACTTC.

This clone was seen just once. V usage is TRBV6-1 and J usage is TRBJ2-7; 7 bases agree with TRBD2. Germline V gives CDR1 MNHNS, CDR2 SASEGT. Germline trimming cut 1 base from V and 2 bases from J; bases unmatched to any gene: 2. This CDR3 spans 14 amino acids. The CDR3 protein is CASSEGGRAYEQYF. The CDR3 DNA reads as TGTGCCAGCAGTGAAGGGGGGAGGGCCTACGAGCAGTACTTC.

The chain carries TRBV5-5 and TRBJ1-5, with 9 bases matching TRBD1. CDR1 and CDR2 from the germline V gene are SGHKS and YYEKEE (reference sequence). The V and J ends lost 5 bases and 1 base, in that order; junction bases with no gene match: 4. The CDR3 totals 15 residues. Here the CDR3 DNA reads TGTGCCAGCAGTCGGGGACAGGGAAGCAATCAGCCCCAGCATTTT. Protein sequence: CASSRGQGSNQPQHF. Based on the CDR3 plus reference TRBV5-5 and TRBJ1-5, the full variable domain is DAGVTQSPTHLIKTRGQQVTLRCSPISGHKSVSWYQQVLGQGPQFIFQYYEKEERGRGNFPDRFSARQFPNYSSELNVNALLLGDSALYLCASSRGQGSNQPQHFGDGTRLSIL.

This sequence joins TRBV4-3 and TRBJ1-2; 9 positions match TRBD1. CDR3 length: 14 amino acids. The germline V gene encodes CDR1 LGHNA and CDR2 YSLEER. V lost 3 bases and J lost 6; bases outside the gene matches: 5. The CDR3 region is CASSHPGQGNGYTF. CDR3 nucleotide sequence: TGCGCCAGCAGCCACCCCGGACAGGGGAATGGCTACACCTTC.

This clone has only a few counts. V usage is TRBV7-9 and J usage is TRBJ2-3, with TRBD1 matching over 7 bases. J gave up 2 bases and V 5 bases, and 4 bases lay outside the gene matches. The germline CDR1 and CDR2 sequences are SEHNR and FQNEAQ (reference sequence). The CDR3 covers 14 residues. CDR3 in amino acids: CASSGGQATDTQYF. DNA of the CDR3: TGTGCCAGCAGCGGCGGACAGGCCACAGATACGCAGTATTTT.

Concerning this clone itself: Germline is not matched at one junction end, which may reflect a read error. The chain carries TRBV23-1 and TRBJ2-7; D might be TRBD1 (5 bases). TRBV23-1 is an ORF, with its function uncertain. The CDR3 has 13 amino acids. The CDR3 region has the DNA TGCGCCAGCAGTCAAGGGGCGTTGCCGGGTCTACCCTTC. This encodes CASSQGALPGLPF.

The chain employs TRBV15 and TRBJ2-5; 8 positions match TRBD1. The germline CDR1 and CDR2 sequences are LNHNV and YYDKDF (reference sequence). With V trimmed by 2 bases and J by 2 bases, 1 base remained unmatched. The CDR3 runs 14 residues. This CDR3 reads CATSRNRGQETQYF. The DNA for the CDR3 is TGTGCCACCAGCAGAAACAGGGGGCAAGAGACCCAGTACTTC.

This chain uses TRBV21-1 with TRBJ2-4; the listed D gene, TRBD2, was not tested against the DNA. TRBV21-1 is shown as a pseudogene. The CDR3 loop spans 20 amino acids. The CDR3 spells CASSKKPFGRDGAAKNIQYF. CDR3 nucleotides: TGTGCCAGCAGCAAAAAGCCTTTCGGGAGGGACGGCGCAGCCAAAAACATTCAGTACTTC.

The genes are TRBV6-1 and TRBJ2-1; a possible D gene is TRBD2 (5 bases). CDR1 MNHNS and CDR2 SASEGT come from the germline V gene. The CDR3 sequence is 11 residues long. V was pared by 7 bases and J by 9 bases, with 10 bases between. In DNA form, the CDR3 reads TGTGCCAGCACCGGGATGGGTGAGCAGTTCTTC. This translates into CASTGMGEQFF.

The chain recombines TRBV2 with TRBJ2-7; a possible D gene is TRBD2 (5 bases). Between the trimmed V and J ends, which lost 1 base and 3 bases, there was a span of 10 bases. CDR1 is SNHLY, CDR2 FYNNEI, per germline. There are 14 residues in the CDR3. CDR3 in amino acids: CASSEEVEGYEQYF. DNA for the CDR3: TGTGCCAGCAGTGAAGAGGTAGAGGGCTACGAGCAGTACTTC.

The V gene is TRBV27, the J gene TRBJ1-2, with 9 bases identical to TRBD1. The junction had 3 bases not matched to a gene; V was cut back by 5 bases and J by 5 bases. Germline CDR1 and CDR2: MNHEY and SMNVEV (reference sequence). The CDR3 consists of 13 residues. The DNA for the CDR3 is TGTGCCAGCAGTATTGGACAGGGGTATGGCTACACCTTC. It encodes CASSIGQGYGYTF.

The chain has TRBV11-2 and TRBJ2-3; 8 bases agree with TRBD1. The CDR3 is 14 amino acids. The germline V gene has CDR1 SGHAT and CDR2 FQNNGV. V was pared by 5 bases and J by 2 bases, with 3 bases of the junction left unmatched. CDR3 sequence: CASSQQGDTDTQYF. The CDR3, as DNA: TGTGCCAGCAGCCAACAGGGGGACACAGATACGCAGTATTTT.